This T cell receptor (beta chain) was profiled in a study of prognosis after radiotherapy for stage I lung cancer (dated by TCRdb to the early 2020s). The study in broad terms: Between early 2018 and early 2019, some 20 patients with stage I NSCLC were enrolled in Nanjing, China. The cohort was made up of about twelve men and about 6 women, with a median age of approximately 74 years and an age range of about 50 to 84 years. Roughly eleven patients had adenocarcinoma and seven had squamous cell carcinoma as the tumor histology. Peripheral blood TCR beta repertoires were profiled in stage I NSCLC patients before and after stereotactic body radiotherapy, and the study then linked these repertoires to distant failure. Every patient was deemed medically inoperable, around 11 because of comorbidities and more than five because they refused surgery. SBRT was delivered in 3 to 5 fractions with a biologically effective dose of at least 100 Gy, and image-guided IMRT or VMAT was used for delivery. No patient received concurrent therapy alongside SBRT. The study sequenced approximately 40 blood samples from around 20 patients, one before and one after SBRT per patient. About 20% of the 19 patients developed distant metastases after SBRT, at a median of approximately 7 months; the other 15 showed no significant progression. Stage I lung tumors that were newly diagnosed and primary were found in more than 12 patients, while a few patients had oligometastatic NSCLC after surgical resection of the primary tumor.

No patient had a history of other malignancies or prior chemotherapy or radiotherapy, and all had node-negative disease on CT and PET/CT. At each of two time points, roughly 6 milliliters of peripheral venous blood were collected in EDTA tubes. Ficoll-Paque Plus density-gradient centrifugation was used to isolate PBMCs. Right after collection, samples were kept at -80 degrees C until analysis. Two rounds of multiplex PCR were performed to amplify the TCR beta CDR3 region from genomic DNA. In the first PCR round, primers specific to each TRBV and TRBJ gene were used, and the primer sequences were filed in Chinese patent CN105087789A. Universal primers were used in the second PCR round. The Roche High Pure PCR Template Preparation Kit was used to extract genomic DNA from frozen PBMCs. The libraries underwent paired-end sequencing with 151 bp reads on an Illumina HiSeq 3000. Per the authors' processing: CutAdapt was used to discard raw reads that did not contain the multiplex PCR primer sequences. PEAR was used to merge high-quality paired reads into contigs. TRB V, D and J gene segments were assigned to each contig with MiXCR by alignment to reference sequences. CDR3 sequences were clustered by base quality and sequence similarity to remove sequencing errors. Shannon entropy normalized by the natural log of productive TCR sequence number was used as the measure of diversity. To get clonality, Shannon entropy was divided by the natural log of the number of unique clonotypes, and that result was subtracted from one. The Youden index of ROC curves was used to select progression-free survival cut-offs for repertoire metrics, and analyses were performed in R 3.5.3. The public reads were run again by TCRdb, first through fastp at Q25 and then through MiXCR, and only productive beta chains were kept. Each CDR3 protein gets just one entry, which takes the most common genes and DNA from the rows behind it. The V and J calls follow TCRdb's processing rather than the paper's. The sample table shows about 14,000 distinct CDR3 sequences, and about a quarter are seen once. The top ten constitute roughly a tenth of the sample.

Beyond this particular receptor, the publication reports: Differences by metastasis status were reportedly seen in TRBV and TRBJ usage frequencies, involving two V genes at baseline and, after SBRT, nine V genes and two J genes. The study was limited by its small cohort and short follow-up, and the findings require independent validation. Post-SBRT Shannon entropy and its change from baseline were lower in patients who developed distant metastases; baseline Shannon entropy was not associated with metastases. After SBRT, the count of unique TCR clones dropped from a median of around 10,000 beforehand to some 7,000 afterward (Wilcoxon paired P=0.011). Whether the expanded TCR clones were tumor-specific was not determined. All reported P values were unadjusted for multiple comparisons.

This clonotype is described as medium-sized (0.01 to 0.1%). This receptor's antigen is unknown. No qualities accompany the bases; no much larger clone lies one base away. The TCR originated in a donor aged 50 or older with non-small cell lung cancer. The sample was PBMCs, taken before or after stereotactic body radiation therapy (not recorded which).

The sequenced DNA: TGTGCCAGTAGTATGACCTCTGGGGCCAACGTCCTGACTTTC. The resulting protein is CASSMTSGANVLTF. The rearranged segments are TRBV19 and TRBJ2-6, with the identity of the D gene unclear. The germline ends are 3 bases apart after V is trimmed by 3 bases and J by 0 bases. The CDR3 holds 14 amino acids from the cysteine to the phenylalanine. The only DNA kept is the CDR3, 42 bases in frame from the first base. Taken from the germline V gene (reference sequence), the CDR1 and CDR2 loops are LNHDA and SQIVND.